This T cell receptor (beta chain) was captured in a study of blood T cell repertoires in COVID-19. Only in-frame clones appear in the TCRdb table, and some are missing; sequencing was by immunoSEQ multiplex PCR. Of about 350,000 clones listed, 88% were seen once; the top ten hold over 0.9%. Exposed enrollees encountered a COVID-19 case at some point within 2 weeks before study entry. V shed 8 bases, J shed 7 bases, and the junction held 8 bases outside the gene matches. The CDR3 runs to 14 residues. Germline-derived CDR1 and CDR2 are WSHSY and SAAADI. The sequence was obtained from a woman aged 25-40 years who had been exposed to COVID-19. V is TRBV10-2 and J is TRBJ1-5, with 10 bases lining up with TRBD1. Sequenced input: PBMCs or T cells enriched from blood (not recorded which). The CDR3 DNA follows: TGCGCCAGCTCCCGGGACAGGGGTGGACAGCCCCAGCATTTT. Translating it yields CASSRDRGGQPQHF.